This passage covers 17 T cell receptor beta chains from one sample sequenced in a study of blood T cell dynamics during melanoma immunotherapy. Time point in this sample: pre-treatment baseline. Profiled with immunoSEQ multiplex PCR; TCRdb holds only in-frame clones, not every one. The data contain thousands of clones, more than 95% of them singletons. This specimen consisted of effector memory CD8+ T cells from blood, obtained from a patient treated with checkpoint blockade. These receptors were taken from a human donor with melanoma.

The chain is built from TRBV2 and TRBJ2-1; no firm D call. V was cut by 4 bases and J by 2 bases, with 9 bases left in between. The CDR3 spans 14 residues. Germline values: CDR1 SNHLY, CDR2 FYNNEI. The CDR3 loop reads CASSGKGTYNEQFF. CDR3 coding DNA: TGTGCCAGCAGTGGAAAAGGTACCTACAATGAGCAGTTCTTC.

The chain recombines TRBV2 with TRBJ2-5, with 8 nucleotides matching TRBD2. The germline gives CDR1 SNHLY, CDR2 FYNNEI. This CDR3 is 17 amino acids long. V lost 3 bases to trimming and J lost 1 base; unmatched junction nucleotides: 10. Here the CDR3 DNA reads TGTGCCAGCAGTGATGATAAAGTCGGGAGGGCCCAAGAGACCCAGTACTTC. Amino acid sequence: CASSDDKVGRAQETQYF.

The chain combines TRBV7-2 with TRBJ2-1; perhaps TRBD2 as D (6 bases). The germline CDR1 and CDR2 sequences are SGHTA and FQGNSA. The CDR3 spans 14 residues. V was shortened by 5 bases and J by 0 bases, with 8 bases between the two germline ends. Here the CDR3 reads CASSPGGSYNEQFF. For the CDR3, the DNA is TGTGCCAGCAGCCCCGGGGGCTCCTACAATGAGCAGTTCTTC.

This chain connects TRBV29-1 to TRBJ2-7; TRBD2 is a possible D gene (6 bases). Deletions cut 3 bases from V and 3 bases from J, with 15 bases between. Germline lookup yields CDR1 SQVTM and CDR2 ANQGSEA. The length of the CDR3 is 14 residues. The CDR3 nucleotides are TGCAGCGTTGAGCTACCGGGACTCTTCTACGAGCAGTACTTC. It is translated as CSVELPGLFYEQYF.

CDR3 amino acids: CASSLGGVETQYF. CDR3 DNA sequence: TGTGCCAGCAGTTTGGGGGGAGTGGAGACCCAGTACTTC. The chain recombines TRBV28 with TRBJ2-5; D possibly corresponds to TRBD2 (6 bases). The CDR3 is made up of 13 amino acids. V shed 3 bases and J shed 5 bases, with 10 bases lying between them. Germline V gives CDR1 MDHEN, CDR2 SYDVKM.

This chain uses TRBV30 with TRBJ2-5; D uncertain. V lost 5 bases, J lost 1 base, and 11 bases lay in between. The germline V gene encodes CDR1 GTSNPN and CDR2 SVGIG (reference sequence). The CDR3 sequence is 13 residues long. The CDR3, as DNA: TGTGCCTGGGCCATAGGGATCCAAGAGACCCAGTACTTC. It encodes CAWAIGIQETQYF.

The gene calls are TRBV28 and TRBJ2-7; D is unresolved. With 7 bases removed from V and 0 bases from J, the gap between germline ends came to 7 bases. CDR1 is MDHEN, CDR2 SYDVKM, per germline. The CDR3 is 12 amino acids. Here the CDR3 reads CASNDISYEQYF. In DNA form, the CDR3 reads TGTGCCAGCAATGACATCTCCTACGAGCAGTACTTC.

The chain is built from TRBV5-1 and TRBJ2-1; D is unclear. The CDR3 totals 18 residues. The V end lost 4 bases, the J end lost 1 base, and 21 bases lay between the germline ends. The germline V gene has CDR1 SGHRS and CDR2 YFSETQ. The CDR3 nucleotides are TGCGCCAGCAGCCCAGGTCCTCCCTTGGAGAAATCCTACAATGAGCAGTTCTTC. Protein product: CASSPGPPLEKSYNEQFF.

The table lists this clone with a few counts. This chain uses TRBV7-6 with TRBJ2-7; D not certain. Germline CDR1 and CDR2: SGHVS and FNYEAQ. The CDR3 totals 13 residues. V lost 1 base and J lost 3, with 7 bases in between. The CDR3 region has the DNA TGTGCCAGCAGCTTAGGGCAATTCTACGAGCAGTACTTC. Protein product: CASSLGQFYEQYF.

The CDR3, as DNA: TGCGCCAGCAGCCCCGGACAGGTAGCTGAAGCTTTCTTT. Residues: CASSPGQVAEAFF. This rearrangement joins TRBV5-1 to TRBJ1-1; 7 bases are a match to TRBD1. The length of the CDR3 is 13 residues. V shed 4 bases, J shed 6 bases, and the junction held 6 bases outside the gene matches. Germline values: CDR1 SGHRS, CDR2 YFSETQ. Drawing the rest from reference TRBV5-1 and TRBJ1-1, the complete variable domain is KAGVTQTPRYLIKTRGQQVTLSCSPISGHRSVSWYQQTPGQGLQFLFEYFSETQRNKGNFPGRFSGRQFSNSRSEMNVSTLELGDSALYLCASSPGQVAEAFFGQGTRLTVV.

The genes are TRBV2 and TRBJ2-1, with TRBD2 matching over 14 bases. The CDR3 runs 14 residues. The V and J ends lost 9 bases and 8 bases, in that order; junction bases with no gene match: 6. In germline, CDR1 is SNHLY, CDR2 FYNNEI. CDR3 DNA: TGTGCCAGAGGACTAGCGGGAGGTCCCGATGAGCAGTTCTTC. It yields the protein CARGLAGGPDEQFF.

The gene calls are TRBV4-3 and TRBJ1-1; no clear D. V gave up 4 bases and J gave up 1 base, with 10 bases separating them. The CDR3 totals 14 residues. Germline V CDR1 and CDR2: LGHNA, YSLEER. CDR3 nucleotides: TGCGCCAGCAGCCGGGCGGGAACGAACACTGAAGCTTTCTTT. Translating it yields CASSRAGTNTEAFF.

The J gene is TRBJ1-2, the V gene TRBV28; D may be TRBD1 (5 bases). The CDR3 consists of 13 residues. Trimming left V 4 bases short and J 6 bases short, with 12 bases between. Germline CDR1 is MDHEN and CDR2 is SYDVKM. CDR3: CASSSRGTNGYTF. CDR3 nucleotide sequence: TGTGCCAGCAGTTCAAGGGGTACCAATGGCTACACCTTC.

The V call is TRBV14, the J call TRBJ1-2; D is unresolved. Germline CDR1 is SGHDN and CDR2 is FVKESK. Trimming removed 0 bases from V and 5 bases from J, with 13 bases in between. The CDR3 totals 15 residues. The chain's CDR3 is CASSQDGRPDYGYTF. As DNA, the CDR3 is TGTGCCAGCAGCCAAGATGGCAGACCGGATTATGGCTACACCTTC.

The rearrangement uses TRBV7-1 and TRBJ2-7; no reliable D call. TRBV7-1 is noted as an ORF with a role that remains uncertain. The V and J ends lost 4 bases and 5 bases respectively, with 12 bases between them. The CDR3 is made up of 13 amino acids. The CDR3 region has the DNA TGTGCCAGCAGCTTAGGTTTGGGCGACGAGCAGTACTTC. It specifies CASSLGLGDEQYF.

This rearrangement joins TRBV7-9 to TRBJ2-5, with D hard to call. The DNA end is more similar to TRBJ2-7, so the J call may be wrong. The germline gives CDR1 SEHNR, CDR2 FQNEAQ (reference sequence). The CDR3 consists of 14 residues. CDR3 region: CASVRPGASYEQYF. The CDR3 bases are TGTGCCAGCGTCCGGCCAGGTGCTTCCTACGAGCAGTACTTC.

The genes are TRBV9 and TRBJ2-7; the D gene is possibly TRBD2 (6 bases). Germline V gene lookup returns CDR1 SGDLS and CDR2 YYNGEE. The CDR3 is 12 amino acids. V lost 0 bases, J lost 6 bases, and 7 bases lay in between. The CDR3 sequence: CASSVDGSEQYF. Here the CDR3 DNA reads TGTGCCAGCAGCGTAGACGGGAGCGAGCAGTACTTC.